The 18 T cell receptor beta chains in this list originate from one sample, sequenced in a study of blood T cell repertoires in COVID-19. The method was immunoSEQ multiplex PCR; TCRdb's version includes in-frame clones alone and lacks a portion of them. The table lists under 200,000 clones, over 75% of them singletons. The sample was peripheral blood. These receptors all stem from a man aged 65 to 79 with active or convalescent COVID-19.

The chain joins TRBV5-6 to TRBJ1-2; D gene uncertain. Germline V gene data show CDR1 as SGHDT and CDR2 as YYEEEE. Trimming shortened V by 5 bases and J by 0 bases, and 8 bases separated the two germline ends. CDR3 length: 13 residues. The DNA for the CDR3 is TGTGCCAGCAGTTCCGGGACTAACTATGGCTACACCTTC. It is translated as CASSSGTNYGYTF.

To note about this clone: This likely comes from a read error, as the CDR3 has no conserved phenylalanine or tryptophan at its end. No DNA is shown, since the ends of the CDR3 on it are uncertain; the CDR3 is the one TCRdb lists. This chain connects TRBV27 to TRBJ1-2; the table's D call, TRBD1, has no DNA check behind it. The CDR3 is made up of 11 amino acids, end residues included. CDR1 is MNHEY, CDR2 SMNVEV, per germline (reference sequence). The CDR3 reads CASSFPRDSPS.

This sequence joins TRBV9 and TRBJ1-6; possibly TRBD1 for D (5 bases). This CDR3 has 13 amino acids. In germline, CDR1 is SGDLS, CDR2 YYNGEE. Trimming cost V 4 bases and J 7 bases, with 9 bases left between them. Here the CDR3 DNA reads TGTGCCAGCAGCCCTAACAGGAATTCACCCCTCCACTTT. Translated, it gives CASSPNRNSPLHF.

DNA for the CDR3: TGTGCCAGCAGTTCCGGACAGGATGTTCAGTATGGCTACACCTTC. Translating gives CASSSGQDVQYGYTF. V usage is TRBV28 and J usage is TRBJ1-2; 7 bases align to TRBD1. CDR1 is MDHEN and CDR2 is SYDVKM in the germline V gene. With V trimmed by 4 bases and J by 5 bases, 10 bases remained unmatched. The length of the CDR3 is 15 residues.

The chain carries TRBV12-5 and TRBJ2-7; 8 positions match TRBD2. The V and J ends lost 4 bases and 0 bases, in that order; junction bases with no gene match: 11. This CDR3 is built from 17 residues. Germline V lookup: CDR1 LGHNT, CDR2 FRNRAP. CDR3 amino acids: CASGSPVSAGASYEQYF. The CDR3 coding sequence is TGTGCTAGTGGTTCCCCGGTGTCAGCGGGGGCCTCCTACGAGCAGTACTTC. The whole variable domain, filled in from reference TRBV12-5 and TRBJ2-7, reads DARVTQTPRHKVTEMGQEVTMRCQPILGHNTVFWYRQTMMQGLELLAYFRNRAPLDDSGMPKDRFSAEMPDATLATLKIQPSEPRDSAVYFCASGSPVSAGASYEQYFGPGTRLTVT.

V and J are TRBV30 and TRBJ1-1; 10 bases are shared with TRBD1. This CDR3 contains 15 residues. V lost 1 base, J lost 5 bases, and 7 bases stayed unmatched. Germline lookup yields CDR1 GTSNPN and CDR2 SVGIG (reference sequence). The CDR3, as DNA: TGTGCCTGGAGTGCCAGACAGGGGGCTTGGACTGAAGCTTTCTTT. Translation: CAWSARQGAWTEAFF.

A single count supports this clone. The chain couples TRBV18 to TRBJ1-6; D is undetermined. V lost 4 bases to trimming and J lost 0 bases, with 13 bases between them. CDR1 and CDR2 (germline): KGHSH, LQKENI. This CDR3 has 17 amino acids. CDR3 bases: TGTGCCAGCTCACTTCGACACGCGAGCTCCTATAATTCACCCCTCCACTTT. Residues: CASSLRHASSYNSPLHF.

The V call is TRBV6-5, the J call TRBJ1-4; D unclear. V lost 5 bases and J 0 bases, leaving 10 bases between the germline ends. This CDR3 is 15 amino acids long. Germline values: CDR1 MNHEY, CDR2 SVGAGI. This CDR3 reads CASSPSLATNEKLFF. CDR3 sequence (DNA): TGTGCCAGCAGTCCATCTCTAGCAACTAATGAAAAACTGTTTTTT.

The rearrangement links TRBV7-2 to TRBJ1-2, with a tentative D call TRBD1 (6 bases). With 5 bases removed from V and 8 bases from J, the gap between germline ends came to 21 bases. CDR1 SGHTA and CDR2 FQGNSA come from the germline V gene. This CDR3 is built from 15 residues. The CDR3 reads CASSPREAGEGGYTF. The DNA of the CDR3 is TGTGCCAGCAGCCCCAGGGAGGCAGGGGAGGGCGGCTACACCTTC.

This chain joins TRBV4-1 and TRBJ2-3, with a weak D call TRBD2 (7 bases). CDR3 size: 17 residues. V was clipped by 0 bases and J by 0 bases, with 13 bases between them. Per germline, CDR1 MGHRA and CDR2 YSYEKL. The CDR3 sequence: CASSQDGGGTSTDTQYF. The CDR3 bases are TGCGCCAGCAGCCAAGATGGGGGAGGGACAAGCACAGATACGCAGTATTTT.

The gene calls are TRBV27 and TRBJ2-4; D is perhaps TRBD1 (6 bases). CDR1 is MNHEY and CDR2 is SMNVEV in the germline V gene (reference sequence). This CDR3 region has 14 residues. Trimming shortened V by 5 bases and J by 1 base, and 9 bases separated the two germline ends. The CDR3 sequence: CASSKTGAKNIQYF. CDR3 in DNA: TGTGCCAGCAGTAAAACAGGGGCCAAAAACATTCAGTACTTC.

The chain joins TRBV29-1 to TRBJ2-7, with TRBD1 matching over 11 bases. There are 15 residues in the CDR3. The V segment lost 2 bases and the J segment 2 bases; nucleotides outside the gene matches: 5. Germline CDR1 and CDR2: SQVTM and ANQGSEA. CDR3 in DNA: TGCAGCGTTGAAAGAGGGACAGGGGGAACCTACGAGCAGTACTTC. As protein: CSVERGTGGTYEQYF.

The chain couples TRBV10-3 to TRBJ1-1; tentatively, D is TRBD1 (5 bases). Germline loops: CDR1 ENHRY, CDR2 SYGVKD. The length of the CDR3 is 13 residues. V was clipped by 6 bases and J by 4 bases, with 12 bases between them. Written as DNA, the CDR3 is TGTGCCATCAGCCCCGGACATGTCACTGAAGCTTTCTTT. Amino acids: CAISPGHVTEAFF.

V gene TRBV7-2 combines with J gene TRBJ2-2, with a possible D match to TRBD1 (5 bases). The CDR3 has 15 residues. The V end was cut by 5 bases, the J end by 5 bases, with 15 bases between. Germline CDR1 reads SGHTA; CDR2 reads FQGNSA. The CDR3 loop reads CASSTPGFSTGELFF. CDR3 DNA sequence: TGTGCCAGCAGCACGCCAGGGTTCTCTACCGGGGAGCTGTTTTTT.

This chain joins TRBV5-1 and TRBJ1-4; TRBD1 agrees at 7 bases. Germline V gene lookup returns CDR1 SGHRS and CDR2 YFSETQ. There are 14 residues in the CDR3. V lost 4 bases to trimming and J lost 8 bases; unmatched junction nucleotides: 8. The CDR3 nucleotides read TGCGCCAGCAGCGTCGGGACAGTCGAGGAAAAACTGTTTTTT. It yields the protein CASSVGTVEEKLFF.

This chain connects TRBV11-2 to TRBJ2-1; D is perhaps TRBD1 (5 bases). The CDR3 spans 17 residues. The germline gives CDR1 SGHAT, CDR2 FQNNGV. Trimming took 2 bases from V and 8 from J, leaving 22 bases between them. CDR3 DNA sequence: TGTGCCAGCAGCTTAACTTTGGCGTCCAGGGCCAGGGATGAGCAGTTCTTC. It specifies CASSLTLASRARDEQFF.

This sequence joins TRBV27 and TRBJ1-6; D remains unclear. Germline loops: CDR1 MNHEY, CDR2 SMNVEV (reference sequence). Trimming cost V 3 bases and J 8 bases, with 5 bases left between them. The CDR3 spans 12 residues. The CDR3 DNA is TGTGCCAGCAGTTTTAGAGATTCACCCCTCCACTTT. Protein product: CASSFRDSPLHF.

Only one count was recorded for this clone. The DNA of the CDR3 is TGTGCCAGCAGCCAAGATTGGGGCTTATCTTCCAACTATGGCTACACCTTC. Protein sequence: CASSQDWGLSSNYGYTF. This chain connects TRBV4-2 to TRBJ1-2; TRBD1 is a possible D gene (5 bases). The V and J ends lost 0 bases and 2 bases respectively, with 16 bases between them. Looked up from germline, CDR1 is LGHNA and CDR2 is YNFKEQ. The CDR3 length is 17 residues.